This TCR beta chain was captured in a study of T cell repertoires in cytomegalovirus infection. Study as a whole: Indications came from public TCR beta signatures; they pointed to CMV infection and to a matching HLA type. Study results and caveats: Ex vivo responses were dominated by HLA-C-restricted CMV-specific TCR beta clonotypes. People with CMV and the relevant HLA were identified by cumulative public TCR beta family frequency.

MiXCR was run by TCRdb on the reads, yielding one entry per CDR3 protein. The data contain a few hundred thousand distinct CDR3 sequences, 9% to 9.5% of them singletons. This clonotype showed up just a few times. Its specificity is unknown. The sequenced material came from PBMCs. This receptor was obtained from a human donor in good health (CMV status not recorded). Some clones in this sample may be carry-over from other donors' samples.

CDR3 DNA sequence: TGTGCCAGCAGCCAAGAAGGGTCTAGCGGGGGACCGAGGGATACGCAGTATTTT. Translating it yields CASSQEGSSGGPRDTQYF. The chain carries TRBV4-2 and TRBJ2-3; 10 bases are a match to TRBD2. There are 18 residues in the CDR3. Germline CDR1 LGHNA, CDR2 YNFKEQ. V was pared by 0 bases and J by 6 bases, with 12 bases of the junction left unmatched.